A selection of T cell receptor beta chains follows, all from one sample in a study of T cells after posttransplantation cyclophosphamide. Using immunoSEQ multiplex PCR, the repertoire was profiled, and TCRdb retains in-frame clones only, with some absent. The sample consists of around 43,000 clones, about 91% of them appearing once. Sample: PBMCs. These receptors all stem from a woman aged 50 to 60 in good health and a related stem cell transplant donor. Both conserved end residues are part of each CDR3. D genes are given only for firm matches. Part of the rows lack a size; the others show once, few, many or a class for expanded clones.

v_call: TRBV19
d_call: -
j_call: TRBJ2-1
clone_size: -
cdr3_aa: CASSIQQGGGEYNEQFF
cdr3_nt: TGTGCCAGTAGTATCCAACAGGGCGGCGGTGAGTACAATGAGCAGTTCTTC

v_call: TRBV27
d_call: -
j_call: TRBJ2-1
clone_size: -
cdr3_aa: CASKTAYNEQFF
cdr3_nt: TGTGCCAGCAAGACAGCTTACAATGAGCAGTTCTTC

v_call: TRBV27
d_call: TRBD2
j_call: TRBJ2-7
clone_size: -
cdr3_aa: CASSLAGGPYEQYF
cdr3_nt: TGTGCCAGCAGTTTAGCGGGAGGGCCTTACGAGCAGTACTTC

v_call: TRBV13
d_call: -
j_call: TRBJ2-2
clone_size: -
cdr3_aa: CASMSRGERTGELFF
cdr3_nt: TGTGCCAGCATGAGCAGGGGCGAAAGGACCGGGGAGCTGTTTTTT

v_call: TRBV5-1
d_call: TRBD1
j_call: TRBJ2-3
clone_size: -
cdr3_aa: CASSVTGGADTQYF
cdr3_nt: TGCGCCAGCAGCGTGACAGGGGGCGCAGATACGCAGTATTTT

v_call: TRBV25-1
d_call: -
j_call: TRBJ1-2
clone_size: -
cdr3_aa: CASSLRDTLPASGGYTF
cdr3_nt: TGTGCCAGCAGTCTTCGGGACACCCTCCCCGCTTCGGGAGGCTACACCTTC

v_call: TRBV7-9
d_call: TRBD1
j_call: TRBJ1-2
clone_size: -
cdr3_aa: CASSPTGDDGYTF
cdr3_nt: TGTGCCAGCAGCCCAACAGGGGACGATGGCTACACCTTC

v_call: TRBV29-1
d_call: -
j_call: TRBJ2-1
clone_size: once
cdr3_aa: CSVEGSRARNSYNEQFF
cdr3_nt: TGCAGCGTTGAAGGGTCTAGAGCCCGAAACTCCTACAATGAGCAGTTCTTC

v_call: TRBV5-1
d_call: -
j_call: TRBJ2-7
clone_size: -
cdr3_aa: CASSPRRDPAYEQYF
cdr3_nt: TGCGCCAGCAGCCCGCGGAGAGACCCCGCCTACGAGCAGTACTTC

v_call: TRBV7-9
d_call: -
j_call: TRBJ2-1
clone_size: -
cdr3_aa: CASSPPDGGSYNEQFF
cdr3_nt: TGTGCCAGCAGCCCCCCCGACGGAGGATCCTACAATGAGCAGTTCTTC

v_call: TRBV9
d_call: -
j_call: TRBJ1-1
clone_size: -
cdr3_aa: CASSVGRGGNTEAFF
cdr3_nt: TGTGCCAGCAGCGTAGGTCGGGGGGGGAACACTGAAGCTTTCTTT

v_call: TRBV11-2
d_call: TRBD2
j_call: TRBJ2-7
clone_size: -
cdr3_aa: CASSLAASGSYEQYF
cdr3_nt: TGTGCCAGCAGCTTAGCGGCTAGCGGATCCTACGAGCAGTACTTC

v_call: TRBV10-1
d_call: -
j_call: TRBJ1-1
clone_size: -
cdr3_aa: CASSESGENTEAFF
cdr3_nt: TGCGCCAGCAGTGAGTCCGGGGAGAACACTGAAGCTTTCTTT

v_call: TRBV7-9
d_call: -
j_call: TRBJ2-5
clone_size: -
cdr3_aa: CASSFNQGGETQYF
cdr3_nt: TGTGCCAGCAGCTTTAATCAGGGTGGGGAGACCCAGTACTTC

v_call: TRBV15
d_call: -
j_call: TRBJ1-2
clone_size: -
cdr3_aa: CATSRVGAYTF
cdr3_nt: TGTGCCACCAGCAGAGTCGGAGCCTACACCTTC

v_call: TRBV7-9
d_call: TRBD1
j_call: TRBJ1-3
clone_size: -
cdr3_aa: CASSRGTVGNTIYF
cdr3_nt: TGTGCCAGCTCCCGAGGGACAGTTGGAAACACCATATATTTT

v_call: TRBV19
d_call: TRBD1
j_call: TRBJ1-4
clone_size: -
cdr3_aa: CASRPQGGNEKLFF
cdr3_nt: TGTGCCAGTAGGCCACAGGGGGGAAATGAAAAACTGTTTTTT

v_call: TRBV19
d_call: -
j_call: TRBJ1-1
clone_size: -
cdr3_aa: CASFLGRGENTEAFF
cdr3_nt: TGTGCCAGTTTCCTCGGCAGGGGTGAGAACACTGAAGCTTTCTTT

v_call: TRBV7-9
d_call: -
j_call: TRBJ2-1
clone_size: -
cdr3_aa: CASSSTVTGVNYNEQFF
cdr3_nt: TGTGCCAGCAGCTCCACCGTGACGGGTGTAAACTACAATGAGCAGTTCTTC

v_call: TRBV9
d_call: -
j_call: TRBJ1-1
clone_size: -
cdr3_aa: CASSDRIGNTEAFF
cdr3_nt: TGTGCCAGCAGCGACCGTATCGGGAACACTGAAGCTTTCTTT

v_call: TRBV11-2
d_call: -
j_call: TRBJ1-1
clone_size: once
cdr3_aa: CASSPAGLNTEAFF
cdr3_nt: TGTGCCAGCAGCCCGGCGGGGTTGAACACTGAAGCTTTCTTT

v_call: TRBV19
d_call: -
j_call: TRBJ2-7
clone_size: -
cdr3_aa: CASSILGVYEQYF
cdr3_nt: TGTGCCAGTAGTATATTAGGAGTCTACGAGCAGTACTTC

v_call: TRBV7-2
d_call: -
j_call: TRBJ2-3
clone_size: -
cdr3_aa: CASSLDGRGDTQYF
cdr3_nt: TGTGCCAGCAGCTTAGACGGTCGGGGAGATACGCAGTATTTT

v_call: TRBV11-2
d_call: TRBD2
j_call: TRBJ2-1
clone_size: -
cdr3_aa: CASSSGREVNEQFF
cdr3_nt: TGTGCCAGCAGTTCCGGGAGGGAGGTCAATGAGCAGTTCTTC

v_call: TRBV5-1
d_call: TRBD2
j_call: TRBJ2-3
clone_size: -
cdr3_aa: CASRLAGSTDTQYF
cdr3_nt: TGCGCCAGCAGACTAGCGGGGAGCACAGATACGCAGTATTTT

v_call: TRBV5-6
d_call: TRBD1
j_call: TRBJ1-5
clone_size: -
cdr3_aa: CASRRDRDSNQPQHF
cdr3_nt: TGTGCCAGCAGACGGGACAGGGATAGCAATCAGCCCCAGCATTTT

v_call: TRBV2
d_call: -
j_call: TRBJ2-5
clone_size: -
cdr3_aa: CASSAEETQYF
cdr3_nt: TGTGCCAGCAGTGCTGAAGAGACCCAGTACTTC

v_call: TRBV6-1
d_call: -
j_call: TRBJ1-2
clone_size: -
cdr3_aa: CASSLSGDYGYTF
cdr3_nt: TGTGCCAGCAGTCTATCCGGGGACTATGGCTACACCTTC

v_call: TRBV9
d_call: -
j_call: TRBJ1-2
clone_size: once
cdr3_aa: CASSEGQRTPGYTF
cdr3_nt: TGTGCCAGCAGCGAGGGGCAGAGGACGCCCGGCTACACCTTC

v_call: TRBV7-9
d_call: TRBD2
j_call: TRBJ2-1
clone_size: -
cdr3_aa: CASSLAAGNEQFF
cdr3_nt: TGTGCCAGCAGCTTGGCAGCGGGGAATGAGCAGTTCTTC

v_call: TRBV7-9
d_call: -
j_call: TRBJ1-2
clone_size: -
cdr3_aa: CASSSRDGYTF
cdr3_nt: TGTGCCAGCAGCTCCAGGGATGGCTACACCTTC

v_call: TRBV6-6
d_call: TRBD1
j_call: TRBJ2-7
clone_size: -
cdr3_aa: CASSIGDRGFSYEQYF
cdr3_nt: TGTGCCAGCAGTATTGGGGACAGGGGGTTTTCCTACGAGCAGTACTTC

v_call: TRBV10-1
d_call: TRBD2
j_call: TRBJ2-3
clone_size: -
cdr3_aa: CASSDSTLSGGYTDTQYF
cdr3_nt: TGCGCCAGCAGTGATTCGACGTTGAGCGGGGGATATACAGATACGCAGTATTTT

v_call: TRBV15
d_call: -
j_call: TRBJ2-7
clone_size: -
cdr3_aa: CATSTPGQQYEQYF
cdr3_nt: TGTGCCACCAGCACGCCAGGACAGCAATACGAGCAGTACTTC

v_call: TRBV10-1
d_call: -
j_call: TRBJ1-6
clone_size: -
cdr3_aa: CASTPSGTRSPLHF
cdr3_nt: TGCGCCAGCACCCCCTCAGGGACACGTTCACCCCTCCACTTT

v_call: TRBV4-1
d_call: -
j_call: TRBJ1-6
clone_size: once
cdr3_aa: CASSQETVGGNSPLHF
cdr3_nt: TGCGCCAGCAGCCAAGAGACAGTCGGGGGAAATTCACCCCTCCACTTT

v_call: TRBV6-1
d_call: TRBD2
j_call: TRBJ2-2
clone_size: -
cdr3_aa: CASSETTSDYTGELFF
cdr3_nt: TGTGCCAGCAGTGAGACGACTAGCGATTACACCGGGGAGCTGTTTTTT

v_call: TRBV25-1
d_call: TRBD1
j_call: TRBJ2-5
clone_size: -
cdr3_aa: CASSESGDRGETQYF
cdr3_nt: TGTGCCAGCAGTGAATCGGGGGACAGGGGCGAGACCCAGTACTTC

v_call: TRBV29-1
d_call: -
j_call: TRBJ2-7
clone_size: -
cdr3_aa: CSVEQDEQYF
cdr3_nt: TGCAGCGTTGAACAGGACGAGCAGTACTTC

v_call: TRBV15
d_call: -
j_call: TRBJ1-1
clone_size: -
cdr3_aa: CATSRVRGEGTEAFF
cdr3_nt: TGTGCCACCAGCAGGGTCAGGGGCGAAGGTACTGAAGCTTTCTTT

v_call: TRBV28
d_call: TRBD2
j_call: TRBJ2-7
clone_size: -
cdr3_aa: CASSFFSGSAPYEQYF
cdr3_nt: TGTGCCAGCAGTTTCTTTAGCGGGAGCGCCCCCTACGAGCAGTACTTC

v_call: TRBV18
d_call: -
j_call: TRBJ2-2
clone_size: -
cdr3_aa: CASSTGSGTGELFF
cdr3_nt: TGTGCCAGCTCCACGGGATCTGGCACCGGGGAGCTGTTTTTT

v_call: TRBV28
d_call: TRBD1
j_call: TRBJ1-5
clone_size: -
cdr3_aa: CASSNPGQGQPQHF
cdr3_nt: TGTGCCAGCAGTAATCCGGGACAGGGCCAGCCCCAGCATTTT